This T cell receptor (beta chain) was sequenced in a study of T-cell memory formation after mild COVID-19. Study context: TCR clusters showed largely donor specificity.

Trimming shortened V by 2 bases and J by 8 bases, and 16 bases separated the two germline ends. Germline values: CDR1 SGHTA, CDR2 FQGNSA. The CDR3 extends over 15 amino acids. Each CDR3 protein gets one entry after TCRdb re-called the 5' RACE reads with MiXCR. This sample has around 300,000 distinct CDR3 sequences, with approximately 18% found just once. This clonotype turned up a few times. No antigen is known for it. General study findings and limits: Among CD4+ contracting clones, most were CM and EM, and CD8+ ones EMRA. Pre-infection memory already had some responding clones, implying cross-reactive memory joined.

The source of this sequence is a man aged 18 to 35 who had mild COVID-19 (a few samples of this study predate the infection). Cell type and time point are not known. This chain connects TRBV7-2 to TRBJ2-1; the D gene could be TRBD1 or TRBD2 (5 bases each). Input material: PBMCs or a T cell subset sorted from them (not recorded which). The CDR3 sequence: CASSLYRPNGDEQFF. For the CDR3, the DNA is TGTGCCAGCAGCTTATACAGGCCTAACGGGGATGAGCAGTTCTTC.